The subject of this entry is one T cell receptor (beta chain). This specimen belongs to a study of cytomegalovirus exposure and HLA in healthy donors. The V and J ends lost 2 bases and 0 bases respectively, with 18 bases between them. CDR1 is MNHNS, CDR2 SASEGT, per germline. The CDR3 runs to 18 residues. The PCR had 60 Vbeta and 13 Jbeta primers. Sequencing used immunoSEQ multiplex PCR; TCRdb keeps in-frame clones, though not all of them. The data contain about 190,000 clones, 77% of them singletons. The genes are TRBV6-1 and TRBJ2-3; TRBD1 is a possible D gene (5 bases). Material for sequencing was PBMCs. This clonotype was sampled from a woman aged 25 to 45 in good health and CMV-seropositive. The CDR3 here is CASSESGPVTLSTDTQYF. For the CDR3, the DNA is TGTGCCAGCAGTGAATCAGGGCCCGTGACCTTAAGCACAGATACGCAGTATTTT.